This T cell receptor beta chain was retrieved from a study of control samples from healthy donors and cancer patients. Trimming left V 7 bases short and J 6 bases short, with 19 bases between. Germline lookup yields CDR1 MNHNY and CDR2 SVGAGI (reference sequence). This CDR3 comprises 15 residues. The data were produced by immunoSEQ multiplex PCR, yet TCRdb's version contains in-frame clones alone and is incomplete. The sample records 100,000 to 120,000 clones, around 82% being singletons. The V gene is TRBV6-6, the J gene TRBJ2-1; perhaps D is TRBD1 or TRBD2 (6 bases each). The sequence was collected from a woman in her 50s in good health. The sequencing input was blood. The CDR3, as DNA: TGTGCCAGCACCGAGGGGGGTGATCTAATCAATGAGCAGTTCTTC. It translates to CASTEGGDLINEQFF.